These 22 T cell receptor beta chains came from one sample sequenced in a study of CD8+CD57+ T cells in acquired aplastic anemia. According to the study, genomic DNA was the template for TCR beta VDJ and CDR3 profiling. TCRdb used MiXCR to reprocess the reads, holding one entry per CDR3 protein. The sample gives roughly 160,000 distinct CDR3 sequences, 55% to 70% of which show up once; 35% to 50% is in the top ten. Sequences were obtained from sorted CD4+, CD8+, or CD8+CD57+ T cells (not recorded which) from PBMCs. The receptor source for this set is a human donor in good health.

The rearrangement links TRBV19 to TRBJ1-1; a possible D gene is TRBD1 (5 bases). The CDR3 extends over 12 amino acids. Germline-derived CDR1 and CDR2 are LNHDA and SQIVND (reference sequence). Trimming left V 3 bases short and J 7 bases short, with 9 bases between. CDR3 coding DNA: TGTGCCAGTAGTATTAGGGGAGGTGAAGCTTTCTTT. Amino acid sequence: CASSIRGGEAFF.

The gene calls are TRBV29-1 and TRBJ2-1; D is possibly TRBD1 (6 bases). CDR1 is SQVTM and CDR2 is ANQGSEA in the germline V gene. The germline V and J ends were trimmed by 6 bases and 4 bases, with 7 bases remaining between them. The CDR3 length is 11 residues. The CDR3 bases are TGCAGCGTGGACAGTTACAATGAGCAGTTCTTC. Translating it yields CSVDSYNEQFF.

The rearrangement joins TRBV10-3 to TRBJ2-7, with a tentative D call TRBD2 (6 bases). Trimming removed 9 bases from V and 2 bases from J, with 11 bases in between. The CDR3 has 12 residues. Germline lookup yields CDR1 ENHRY and CDR2 SYGVKD. The CDR3 DNA follows: TGTGCCATTTGGGAGGAGGCCTACGAGCAGTACTTC. Residues: CAIWEEAYEQYF.

The chain recombines TRBV7-2 with TRBJ2-7, with D perhaps matching TRBD1 (5 bases). V was pared by 5 bases and J by 5 bases, with 22 bases between. The CDR3 covers 16 residues. Germline V gives CDR1 SGHTA, CDR2 FQGNSA. The CDR3 loop is CASSQDHGAGSHEQYF. The CDR3 coding sequence is TGTGCCAGCAGCCAAGATCATGGGGCAGGGTCCCACGAGCAGTACTTC.

This clonotype was recorded a few times. The rearrangement links TRBV10-3 to TRBJ2-7; no reliable D call. The germline V gene has CDR1 ENHRY and CDR2 SYGVKD. This CDR3 comprises 11 residues. Deletions cut 4 bases from V and 2 bases from J, with 3 bases between. The DNA for the CDR3 is TGTGCCATCAGTGCGACCTACGAGCAGTACTTC. Translating gives CAISATYEQYF.

The chain couples TRBV6-1 to TRBJ1-2; 7 bases are a match to TRBD1. Germline CDR1 is MNHNS and CDR2 is SASEGT. J gave up 1 base and V 5 bases, and 10 bases lay outside the gene matches. This CDR3 contains 16 residues. CDR3 DNA sequence: TGTGCCAGCAGTCCTGCTGGGGACAGCAGTAACTATGGCTACACCTTC. The encoded protein is CASSPAGDSSNYGYTF.

The chain joins TRBV19 to TRBJ2-2; D might be TRBD1 (5 bases). V was shortened by 8 bases and J by 0 bases, with 13 bases between the two germline ends. In germline, CDR1 is LNHDA, CDR2 SQIVND (reference sequence). The CDR3 sequence is 15 residues long. The CDR3 DNA follows: TGTGCCAGTGCCCTGACAGCCGCGAACACCGGGGAGCTGTTTTTT. It yields the protein CASALTAANTGELFF.

This clonotype has a count of ten or more. The chain recombines TRBV5-8 with TRBJ2-2; D gene unclear. V gave up 4 bases and J gave up 7 bases, with 14 bases separating them. The CDR3 extends over 14 amino acids. The germline CDR1 and CDR2 sequences are SGHTS and YDEGEE. The CDR3 bases are TGTGCCAGCAGCGGAACAATAGCTGGCGGGGAGCTGTTTTTT. It translates to CASSGTIAGGELFF.

This sequence joins TRBV11-3 and TRBJ2-3; the D call may be TRBD1 or TRBD2 (5 bases each). Germline assignment: CDR1 SGHNT and CDR2 YENEEA. Deletions cut 4 bases from V and 13 bases from J, with 18 bases between. The CDR3 is 13 residues long. CDR3 in amino acids: CASSSILGGVEYF. The DNA of the CDR3 is TGTGCCAGCAGCTCGATCCTTGGGGGAGTGGAGTATTTT. Supplemented by reference TRBV11-3 and TRBJ2-3, the full variable domain reads EAGVVQSPRYKIIEKKQPVAFWCNPISGHNTLYWYLQNLGQGPELLIRYENEEAVDDSQLPKDRFSAERLKGVDSTLKIQPAELGDSAVYLCASSSILGGVEYFGPGTRLTVL.

On this clonotype: Compared with germline, one end of the junction differs, possibly owing to a read error. V usage is TRBV5-1 and J usage is TRBJ2-5; TRBD2 might be the D (7 bases). The CDR3 loop spans 18 amino acids. CDR1 and CDR2 from the germline V gene are SGHRS and YFSETQ. CDR3 in amino acids: CASSLLRAGTSYQETQYF. CDR3 DNA sequence: TGTGCCAGCAGCTTACTCCGAGCGGGGACATCGTACCAAGAGACCCAGTACTTC.

J is TRBJ2-5 and V is TRBV29-1; D is uncertain. V lost 7 bases and J 1 base, leaving 19 bases between the germline ends. The CDR3 sequence is 15 residues long. In germline, CDR1 is SQVTM, CDR2 ANQGSEA. The CDR3 loop reads CSALSLTARQETQYF. The DNA of the CDR3 is TGCAGCGCCCTGTCCCTCACAGCTCGCCAAGAGACCCAGTACTTC.

This clonotype is a singleton in its sample. The genes are TRBV19 and TRBJ2-2; TRBD2 might be the D (5 bases). The CDR3 spans 13 residues. From germline, CDR1 is LNHDA and CDR2 SQIVND (reference sequence). V lost 8 bases and J lost 15, with 22 bases in between. The CDR3 here is CASYAGDPRRMFF. In DNA, the CDR3 is TGTGCCAGTTATGCCGGGGATCCGCGTAGAATGTTTTTT.

This clonotype was seen only a few times. The J gene is TRBJ1-6, the V gene TRBV24-1; D perhaps matches TRBD1 (5 bases). This CDR3 is built from 14 residues. CDR1 is KGHDR, CDR2 SFDVKD, per germline. V was cut by 6 bases and J by 10 bases, with 15 bases left in between. The CDR3 bases are TGTGCCACCAGTTCTCAGGGAGCGGACTCACCCCTCCACTTT. It encodes CATSSQGADSPLHF.

This clonotype was found a few times. The V and J genes are TRBV27 and TRBJ2-3, with TRBD2 matching 9 bases. Per the germline V gene, CDR1 is MNHEY and CDR2 is SMNVEV (reference sequence). V lost 3 bases, J lost 5 bases, and 3 bases stayed unmatched. The CDR3 spans 14 residues. The chain's CDR3 is CASSLLAGEDTQYF. For the CDR3, the DNA is TGTGCCAGCAGTTTGTTAGCGGGGGAAGATACGCAGTATTTT.

V is TRBV12-3 or TRBV12-4 and J is TRBJ1-1; no reliable D call. V was cut by 1 base and J by 7 bases, with 13 bases left in between. The CDR3 extends over 14 amino acids. This CDR3 is CASSLVARPSEAFF. The CDR3 bases are TGTGCCAGCAGTTTAGTAGCCAGGCCAAGTGAAGCTTTCTTT.

The CDR3 nucleotides read TGTGCCAGCAGTGAAGTTGGTTGGACAGGGCACAATGAGCAGTTCTTC. Protein: CASSEVGWTGHNEQFF. This chain uses TRBV25-1 with TRBJ2-1, with 8 bases fitting TRBD1. The ends lost 2 bases at V and 5 bases at J; junction bases unmatched: 8. The CDR3 is 16 amino acids. The germline CDR1 and CDR2 sequences are MGHDK and SYGVNS.

CDR3: CASSLTTREEKLFF. CDR3 DNA: TGTGCCAGCAGCCTAACCACAAGAGAGGAAAAACTGTTTTTT. The chain employs TRBV5-5 and TRBJ1-4; unclear D gene. The CDR3 runs 14 residues. V lost 4 bases and J lost 8, with 15 bases in between. CDR1 and CDR2 (germline): SGHKS, YYEKEE (reference sequence).

This clonotype was counted a single time. The chain employs TRBV7-8 and TRBJ1-1; possible D gene TRBD1, 6 bases. The CDR3 is 14 residues long. V gave up 4 bases and J gave up 3 bases, with 12 bases separating them. Germline assignment: CDR1 SGHVS and CDR2 FQNEAQ. The CDR3 nucleotides read TGTGCCAGCAGCTCCCGACAGGTGGACACTGAAGCTTTCTTT. The encoded protein is CASSSRQVDTEAFF.

This chain connects TRBV2 to TRBJ2-5; D ambiguous. Germline CDR1 SNHLY, CDR2 FYNNEI. The germline V and J ends were trimmed by 7 bases and 4 bases, with 16 bases remaining between them. The CDR3 length is 14 residues. In nucleotides, the CDR3 is TGTGCCAGCACTCCGGCTAGAGTTTCAGAGACCCAGTACTTC. Translated: CASTPARVSETQYF.

This clonotype was seen more than once but under ten times. The rearrangement links TRBV10-3 to TRBJ2-7; a possible D gene is TRBD2 (6 bases). Trimming cost V 2 bases and J 0 bases, with 11 bases left between them. This CDR3 has 15 amino acids. CDR1 and CDR2 (germline): ENHRY, SYGVKD. The CDR3 DNA sequence: TGTGCCATCAGTGAGACGGGGGATAGCTCCTACGAGCAGTACTTC. This translates into CAISETGDSSYEQYF.

The chain joins TRBV15 to TRBJ1-1; D not certain. This CDR3 contains 14 residues. Germline loops: CDR1 LNHNV, CDR2 YYDKDF (reference sequence). V lost 4 bases to trimming and J lost 4 bases, with 13 bases between them. The chain's CDR3 is CATSTDILSTEAFF. The DNA of the CDR3 is TGTGCCACCAGCACCGACATTTTAAGCACTGAAGCTTTCTTT.

Comments on this clonotype: A much larger clone differs by one base, so this may be a read error. The chain couples TRBV14 to TRBJ2-7; either TRBD1 or TRBD2 may fit D (5 bases each). The germline gives CDR1 SGHDN, CDR2 FVKESK. This CDR3 is built from 14 residues. The CDR3 sequence is CASSPSGAPYEQHF. As DNA, the CDR3 is TGTGCCAGCAGCCCATCCGGGGCACCCTACGAGCAGCACTTC.